This TCR beta chain is from a study of T cells in Graves' hyperthyroidism and ophthalmopathy. Study overall: Peripheral blood was drawn at first diagnosis, prior to all treatment.

CDR1 is DFQATT and CDR2 is SNEGSKA in the germline V gene (reference sequence). CDR3 length: 10 amino acids. Trimming removed 6 bases at V and 5 bases at J, with 7 bases between. Diagnosing involved the use of clinical symptoms, serum thyroxine and TRAb, thyroid ultrasound and orbital computed tomography. Amplification of TCR beta CDR3 regions was performed using RNA transcripts as template. An initial round of RT-PCR targeting the TCR CDR3 relied on the HTBI primer set. Via MiXCR, TCRdb re-called the multiplex PCR reads, giving one row per CDR3 protein. This sample has approximately 600,000 distinct CDR3 sequences, with roughly 20% found just once.

The TCR was taken from a man aged 30 to 39 with Graves' ophthalmopathy. V usage is TRBV20-1 and J usage is TRBJ2-5, with D hard to call. Input material: blood. The CDR3: CSAGRETQYF. In DNA form, the CDR3 reads TGCAGTGCGGGTCGGGAGACCCAGTACTTC.